The 26 T cell receptor beta chains below come from one sample, sequenced in a study of blood T cell repertoires in COVID-19. Generated by immunoSEQ multiplex PCR, the TCRdb table keeps only in-frame clones and is missing some. The table lists some 90,000 clones, around 89% of them singletons. Input material: peripheral blood. These receptor sequences come from a man aged 50 or older with COVID-19, enrolled during active disease.

The chain recombines TRBV7-9 with TRBJ2-7, with 9 bases identical to TRBD1. V dropped 2 bases and J dropped 7; count of bases not matched to a gene: 12. There are 16 residues in the CDR3. Germline loops: CDR1 SEHNR, CDR2 FQNEAQ (reference sequence). DNA for the CDR3: TGTGCCAGCAGCTTACTGGGACAGGGACCTTTTGGAGAGCAGTACTTC. Protein: CASSLLGQGPFGEQYF.

In this sample, this clone turned up once. The chain employs TRBV5-4 and TRBJ2-7; 7 positions match TRBD2. This CDR3 is built from 16 residues. Germline values: CDR1 SGHNT, CDR2 YYREEE (reference sequence). The V segment lost 6 bases and the J segment 2 bases; nucleotides outside the gene matches: 14. The CDR3 DNA sequence: TGTGCCAGCACCGCCCCTCCCGAGCGGGGTGCCTACGAGCAGTACTTC. This sequence encodes CASTAPPERGAYEQYF.

The V and J genes are TRBV5-8 and TRBJ2-3, with D perhaps matching TRBD1 (6 bases). V was trimmed by 0 bases and J by 5 bases, leaving 13 bases between them. CDR3 size: 15 residues. Germline V gene sequence: CDR1 SGHTS, CDR2 YDEGEE. CDR3 residues: CASSLALQGIDTQYF. Written as DNA, the CDR3 is TGTGCCAGCAGCTTGGCTCTCCAGGGGATAGATACGCAGTATTTT. Full variable domain (remainder filled in from reference TRBV5-8 and TRBJ2-3): EAGVTQSPTHLIKTRGQQATLRCSPISGHTSVYWYQQALGLGLQFLLWYDEGEERNRGNFPPRFSGRQFPNYSSELNVNALELEDSALYLCASSLALQGIDTQYFGPGTRLTVL.

In this sample, this clone turned up once. The chain has TRBV14 and TRBJ2-5; D may be TRBD1 (6 bases). The CDR3 is made up of 14 amino acids. V was pared by 1 base and J by 5 bases, with 11 bases between. Per the germline V gene, CDR1 is SGHDN and CDR2 is FVKESK. The CDR3 region has the DNA TGTGCCAGCAGCCAAGCAGGGGTTGGGGAGACCCAGTACTTC. It translates to CASSQAGVGETQYF.

The CDR3 sequence is CASSLRLRQSYEQYF. The DNA for the CDR3 is TGTGCCAGCAGCTTGAGGCTCCGACAGAGCTACGAGCAGTACTTC. The chain uses TRBV5-6 and TRBJ2-7, with TRBD1 as a possible D gene (5 bases). The germline V and J ends were trimmed by 1 base and 3 bases, with 14 bases remaining between them. The CDR3 runs to 15 residues. Germline loops: CDR1 SGHDT, CDR2 YYEEEE.

This chain's CDR3 is CASSVTGGSGNTIYF. CDR3 nucleotide sequence: TGTGCCAGCAGCGTAACAGGGGGCTCTGGAAACACCATATATTTT. The J gene is TRBJ1-3, the V gene TRBV11-2, with 8 bases lining up with TRBD1. The V gene end was trimmed by 5 bases and the J gene end by 0 bases; junction bases not matched to a gene: 3. The germline V gene has CDR1 SGHAT and CDR2 FQNNGV. This CDR3 has 15 amino acids.

The chain uses TRBV5-4 and TRBJ1-1; TRBD1 agrees at 9 bases. Trimming removed 4 bases from V and 0 bases from J; junction bases left unmatched: 13. The V gene's germline CDR1 is SGHNT and CDR2 YYREEE (reference sequence). This CDR3 has 18 amino acids. The chain's CDR3 is CASSQTGTGNVLNTEAFF. The CDR3 nucleotides are TGTGCCAGCAGCCAAACCGGGACAGGGAACGTGTTGAACACTGAAGCTTTCTTT.

The DNA for the CDR3 is TGTGCCTGGAGTCGTGATATTATGGTCGGAGGTGGCACTGAAGCTTTCTTT. Its protein product is CAWSRDIMVGGGTEAFF. The V call is TRBV30, the J call TRBJ1-1; D is uncertain. The CDR3 runs 17 residues. The germline V gene has CDR1 GTSNPN and CDR2 SVGIG (reference sequence). The V gene lost 2 bases and the J gene lost 4 bases, with 23 bases spanning the gap. Combining the CDR3 with reference TRBV30 and TRBJ1-1 gives the whole variable domain SQTIHQWPATLVQPVGSPLSLECTVEGTSNPNLYWYRQAAGRGLQLLFYSVGIGQISSEVPQNLSASRPQDRQFILSSKKLLLSDSGFYLCAWSRDIMVGGGTEAFFGQGTRLTVV.

The gene calls are TRBV2 and TRBJ1-1; D remains ambiguous. Germline values: CDR1 SNHLY, CDR2 FYNNEI. This CDR3 contains 13 residues. Trimming left V 2 bases short and J 1 base short, with 5 bases between. The CDR3 reads CASSELENTEAFF. The CDR3 DNA sequence: TGTGCCAGCAGTGAACTAGAGAACACTGAAGCTTTCTTT.

The chain combines TRBV3-1 (or the pseudogene TRBV3-2) with TRBJ1-2, with D possibly matching TRBD1 (5 bases). Germline CDR1 reads LGHDT; CDR2 reads YNNKEL (reference sequence). V was cut by 5 bases and J by 1 base, with 14 bases left in between. The CDR3 totals 15 residues. The CDR3 loop is CASSSTTALNYGYTF. CDR3 in DNA: TGTGCCAGCAGCTCTACGACAGCCCTTAACTATGGCTACACCTTC.

The J gene is TRBJ2-7, the V gene TRBV3-1 (or the pseudogene TRBV3-2); D may be TRBD1 (6 bases). The CDR3 sequence is 12 residues long. Trimming left V 7 bases short and J 4 bases short, with 11 bases between. Germline CDR1 is LGHDT and CDR2 is YNNKEL (reference sequence). This chain's CDR3 is CASTTTGYEQYF. The CDR3 DNA sequence: TGTGCCAGCACCACAACAGGGTACGAGCAGTACTTC.

The rearrangement joins TRBV24-1 to TRBJ2-5, with a weak D call TRBD1 (5 bases). The CDR3 covers 13 residues. CDR1 KGHDR and CDR2 SFDVKD come from the germline V gene. V was shortened by 5 bases and J by 10 bases, with 16 bases between the two germline ends. The CDR3 spells CATSVAGLMVQYF. The CDR3, as DNA: TGTGCCACCAGTGTGGCAGGGTTGATGGTCCAGTACTTC.

The gene calls are TRBV9 and TRBJ1-1, with 7 nucleotides matching TRBD1. CDR1 is SGDLS, CDR2 YYNGEE, per germline. The ends lost 4 bases at V and 3 bases at J; junction bases unmatched: 9. The CDR3 is 15 amino acids. CDR3 nucleotides: TGTGCCAGCAGCAAACCAGGGGGACGCGACACTGAAGCTTTCTTT. Translating it yields CASSKPGGRDTEAFF.

J is TRBJ1-2 and V is TRBV20-1; D unclear. From germline, CDR1 is DFQATT and CDR2 SNEGSKA (reference sequence). Trimming cost V 4 bases and J 6 bases, with 9 bases left between them. The CDR3 is 11 amino acids. The CDR3 DNA reads as TGCAGTGCTATTCTGACAAATGGCTACACCTTC. Translating gives CSAILTNGYTF.

This chain links TRBV7-3 with TRBJ2-1, with a weak D call TRBD2 (6 bases). V was clipped by 2 bases and J by 3 bases, with 11 bases between them. Germline values: CDR1 SGHTA, CDR2 FQGTGA. The CDR3 covers 15 residues. The CDR3 DNA reads as TGTGCCAGCAGCTTAGGCGTCGGGGGCTACAATGAGCAGTTCTTC. Translated: CASSLGVGGYNEQFF.

The CDR3 region has the DNA TGTGCCAGCAGACCCAGACAGGGCAACACTGAAGCTTTCTTT. Its translation: CASRPRQGNTEAFF. The chain joins TRBV6-5 to TRBJ1-1, with TRBD1 matching over 7 bases. The CDR3 runs 14 residues. Germline V CDR1 and CDR2: MNHEY, SVGAGI. Losses at the gene ends were 6 bases for V and 2 bases for J; bases not matched to a gene: 6.

This chain uses TRBV24-1 with TRBJ2-3, with no clear D. This CDR3 is 15 amino acids long. V lost 5 bases to trimming and J lost 0 bases, with 11 bases between them. The V gene's germline CDR1 is KGHDR and CDR2 SFDVKD. DNA for the CDR3: TGTGCCACCAGTGCTAGTACTCGTAGCACAGATACGCAGTATTTT. Translation: CATSASTRSTDTQYF.

The chain joins TRBV4-1 to TRBJ1-2; possible D gene TRBD1, 5 bases. Germline loops: CDR1 MGHRA, CDR2 YSYEKL. CDR3 length equals 11 residues. The germline V and J ends were trimmed by 8 bases and 5 bases, with 9 bases remaining between them. For the CDR3, the DNA is TGCGCCAGCGGGGGGGGTTATGGCTACACCTTC. It yields the protein CASGGGYGYTF.

V is TRBV10-3 and J is TRBJ2-7; weak D call: TRBD2 (5 bases). The CDR3 loop spans 14 amino acids. Trimming took 10 bases from V and 2 from J, leaving 18 bases between them. Looked up from germline, CDR1 is ENHRY and CDR2 is SYGVKD. The DNA for the CDR3 is TGTGCCACAACTATTTCCGGGAACCCCTACGAGCAGTACTTC. Protein: CATTISGNPYEQYF.

This rearrangement joins TRBV27 to TRBJ1-6; TRBD1 is a possible D gene (5 bases). The CDR3 runs to 16 residues. Per the germline V gene, CDR1 is MNHEY and CDR2 is SMNVEV (reference sequence). Trimming left V 2 bases short and J 4 bases short, with 12 bases between. This CDR3 is CASSLGAPYYNSPLHF. CDR3 sequence (DNA): TGTGCCAGCAGTTTAGGGGCCCCCTATTATAATTCACCCCTCCACTTT.

This chain joins TRBV10-3 and TRBJ2-7; 7 bases are shared with TRBD1. Germline CDR1 reads ENHRY; CDR2 reads SYGVKD. J gave up 5 bases and V 11 bases, and 9 bases lay outside the gene matches. This CDR3 contains 12 residues. CDR3 residues: CAAKTGYDEQYF. DNA of the CDR3: TGTGCCGCGAAGACAGGGTATGACGAGCAGTACTTC.

A remark on this clone: This same CDR3 is encoded by further DNA sequences in the sample. The V gene is TRBV10-3, the J gene TRBJ1-2; D unclear. Trimming left V 0 bases short and J 5 bases short, with 4 bases between. In germline, CDR1 is ENHRY, CDR2 SYGVKD. The CDR3 has 12 residues. CDR3 in amino acids: CAISESAYGYTF. The CDR3 DNA reads TGTGCCATCAGTGAGTCGGCTTATGGCTACACCTTC.

The genes are TRBV7-2 and TRBJ1-2; unclear D gene. This CDR3 has 12 amino acids. Trimming shortened V by 3 bases and J by 5 bases, and 7 bases separated the two germline ends. Germline V CDR1 and CDR2: SGHTA, FQGNSA. Here the CDR3 reads CASSLGVYGYTF. For the CDR3, the DNA is TGTGCCAGCAGCTTGGGAGTTTATGGCTACACCTTC.

The chain combines TRBV7-8 with TRBJ2-5, with 7 bases lining up with TRBD2. Germline V gene sequence: CDR1 SGHVS, CDR2 FQNEAQ. V trimming: 5 bases; J trimming: 4 bases; junction bases outside the gene matches: 10. The CDR3 consists of 15 residues. In DNA, the CDR3 is TGTGCCAGCAGCCCCCATCTAGCGGAGGGAGAGACCCAGTACTTC. Residues: CASSPHLAEGETQYF. The full variable domain, with the rest looked up from reference TRBV7-8 and TRBJ2-5, is GAGVSQSPRYKVAKRGQDVALRCDPISGHVSLFWYQQALGQGPEFLTYFQNEAQLDKSGLPSDRFFAERPEGSVSTLKIQRTQQEDSAVYLCASSPHLAEGETQYFGPGTRLLVL.

The genes are TRBV27 and TRBJ2-2; possible D gene TRBD2, 7 bases. This CDR3 has 16 amino acids. Trimming took 2 bases from V and 6 from J, leaving 16 bases between them. CDR1 is MNHEY, CDR2 SMNVEV, per germline (reference sequence). The CDR3 reads CASSLSRGAKAGELFF. Written as DNA, the CDR3 is TGTGCCAGCAGTTTAAGTCGGGGGGCCAAGGCCGGGGAGCTGTTTTTT.

This rearrangement joins TRBV11-2 to TRBJ1-2; D is undetermined. Trimming took 6 bases from V and 2 from J, leaving 13 bases between them. The germline CDR1 and CDR2 sequences are SGHAT and FQNNGV. This CDR3 is built from 14 residues. The DNA of the CDR3 is TGTGCCAGCAGTCGCCTACGGGGAAACTATGGCTACACCTTC. Protein sequence: CASSRLRGNYGYTF.